This TCR beta chain was recorded in a study of technical replicates of blood from several donors. The CDR3 spans 15 residues. With 4 bases removed from V and 4 bases from J, the gap between germline ends came to 16 bases. From germline, CDR1 is SNHLY and CDR2 FYNNEI. Clones were sequenced by immunoSEQ multiplex PCR, and TCRdb holds only the in-frame ones, with some missing. Seen here are 91,000 or so clones, around 96% observed once, and the top ten hold around 0.21%. Sequencing was performed on T cells isolated from PBMCs. The source is a human donor in good health. The rearrangement joins TRBV2 to TRBJ1-1; D perhaps matches TRBD1 (6 bases). The CDR3 coding sequence is TGTGCCAGCAGTGCGATCTACAGGGCTACCACTGAAGCTTTCTTT. Its translation is CASSAIYRATTEAFF.